The rows below give T cell receptor beta chains drawn from one sample of a study of blood T cell repertoires in COVID-19. Here immunoSEQ multiplex PCR was the method, and the copy in TCRdb shows in-frame clones only, minus some. The sample records tens of thousands of clones, almost 90% being singletons. Sequencing was done on a sample of peripheral blood. All receptors come from a human donor with active COVID-19. The donor label of this sample is uncertain. CDR3s include the opening cysteine and the closing phenylalanine or tryptophan. D genes are given only for firm matches. For some rows the clone size is stated as once, few or many, or as a class when expanded; others skip it.

J,D,size,V,CDR3,DNA
TRBJ2-1,TRBD1,.,TRBV7-2,CASSPRWGTGSNEQFF,TGTGCCAGCAGCCCAAGGTGGGGGACAGGGTCGAATGAGCAGTTCTTC
TRBJ1-2,TRBD1,.,TRBV19,CASSMGPWTGGATGYGYTF,TGTGCCAGTAGTATGGGCCCGTGGACAGGGGGCGCGACTGGCTATGGCTACACCTTC
TRBJ1-2,TRBD1,.,TRBV12-3/TRBV12-4,CASRGTGLRGYTF,TGTGCCAGCAGAGGGACAGGGTTAAGGGGCTACACCTTC
TRBJ1-6,.,few,TRBV3-1/TRBV3-2,CASSQAPTPVRNSPLHF,TGTGCCAGCAGCCAAGCCCCAACCCCCGTCCGGAATTCACCCCTCCACTTT
TRBJ2-3,.,.,TRBV15,CATSRVLRGASTDTQYF,TGTGCCACCAGCAGAGTCCTTCGGGGGGCCTCGACAGATACGCAGTATTTT
TRBJ1-5,.,.,TRBV6-1,CASSEVLGRFLNSNQPQHF,TGTGCCAGCAGTGAAGTCTTGGGCAGGTTTCTCAATAGCAATCAGCCCCAGCATTTT
TRBJ1-5,.,.,TRBV19,CASSMPVSNQPQHF,TGTGCCAGTAGTATGCCAGTTAGCAATCAGCCCCAGCATTTT
TRBJ2-5,TRBD1,.,TRBV19,CASRSGGQETQYF,TGTGCCAGTAGATCAGGGGGCCAAGAGACCCAGTACTTC
TRBJ1-1,.,.,TRBV2,CASSLGGGRGNTEAFF,TGTGCCAGCTCCCTCGGAGGGGGGAGGGGGAACACTGAAGCTTTCTTT
TRBJ1-5,.,.,TRBV18,CASSPMDRNQPQHF,TGTGCCAGCTCACCAATGGACAGAAATCAGCCCCAGCATTTT
TRBJ2-7,.,.,TRBV6-5,CATSQGPYEQYF,TGTGCCACCTCCCAGGGGCCCTACGAGCAGTACTTC
TRBJ1-1,TRBD1,.,TRBV5-1,CASSLRPGTGAEAFF,TGCGCCAGCAGCCTGCGCCCCGGGACAGGGGCTGAAGCTTTCTTT
TRBJ2-3,.,once,TRBV19,CASRASSSTDTQYF,TGTGCCAGTAGGGCTAGCTCTAGCACAGATACGCAGTATTTT
TRBJ2-7,.,few,TRBV2,CASSEGGGPYEQYF,TGTGCCAGCAGTGAAGGAGGGGGACCCTACGAGCAGTACTTC
TRBJ2-7,.,.,TRBV7-2,CASSSLGGTREQYF,TGTGCCAGCAGCTCCCTTGGGGGGACGAGGGAGCAGTACTTC
TRBJ2-7,TRBD1,.,TRBV4-2,CASSQEGQVSYEQYF,TGTGCCAGCAGCCAAGAGGGACAGGTCTCCTACGAGCAGTACTTC
TRBJ2-2,.,.,TRBV12-3/TRBV12-4,CASRTGNTGELFF,TGTGCCAGCAGGACAGGGAACACCGGGGAGCTGTTTTTT
TRBJ2-7,.,.,TRBV7-2,CASSSRGPYEQYF,TGTGCCAGCAGCTCAAGGGGTCCCTACGAGCAGTACTTC
TRBJ2-2,TRBD2,.,TRBV6-4,CASSDGTSTGELFF,TGTGCCAGCAGTGACGGGACTAGCACCGGGGAGCTGTTTTTT
TRBJ1-5,.,.,TRBV7-2,CASSPRDQPQHF,TGTGCCAGCAGCCCCCGGGATCAGCCCCAGCATTTT
TRBJ1-3,.,.,TRBV19,CASSQTGPSGNTIYF,TGTGCCAGTAGCCAAACAGGGCCCTCTGGAAACACCATATATTTT
TRBJ2-3,.,.,TRBV6-5,CASRVTGVSTDTQYF,TGTGCCAGCAGGGTGACAGGCGTGAGCACAGATACGCAGTATTTT
TRBJ1-4,.,once,TRBV7-8,CASSLSTGGVIRLFF,TGTGCCAGCAGCTTATCCACAGGCGGGGTCATTCGACTGTTTTTT
TRBJ2-7,.,.,TRBV12-3/TRBV12-4,CASSTAAPPEF,TGTGCCAGCAGTACGGCGGCCCCCCCGGAGTTC
TRBJ1-2,TRBD1,.,TRBV5-4,CASRSSTGGFGYTF,TGTGCCAGCAGGTCATCGACAGGGGGCTTTGGCTACACCTTC
TRBJ2-3,TRBD2,.,TRBV7-7,CASSLAGGQGDTQYF,TGTGCTAGCTCACTAGCGGGGGGGCAGGGAGATACGCAGTATTTT
TRBJ1-3,TRBD1,.,TRBV2,CASSKGQGISGNTIYF,TGTGCCAGCAGTAAAGGACAGGGTATCTCTGGAAACACCATATATTTT
TRBJ1-5,.,few,TRBV4-3,CASSTQGLGPQHF,TGCGCCAGCAGCACGCAGGGGCTGGGCCCCCAGCATTTT
TRBJ1-5,.,.,TRBV4-3,CASSQGQDQPQHF,TGCGCCAGCAGCCAAGGTCAGGATCAGCCCCAGCATTTT
TRBJ2-1,TRBD2,.,TRBV10-3,CATTGLAGNSSYNEQFF,TGTGCCACGACGGGACTAGCGGGAAATAGCTCCTACAATGAGCAGTTCTTC
TRBJ2-3,.,.,TRBV20-1,CSARTIGSQYF,TGCAGTGCTAGAACTATCGGGTCGCAGTATTTT
TRBJ1-2,.,.,TRBV18,CASSNPAGGVGYTF,TGTGCCAGCTCCAATCCCGCGGGTGGGGTCGGCTACACCTTC
TRBJ1-6,TRBD1,.,TRBV4-3,CASSQTGGTARNTPLHF,TGCGCCAGCAGCCAAACCGGCGGGACAGCGCGGAATACACCCCTCCACTTT
TRBJ1-5,.,.,TRBV27,CASSLNGRFHQPQHF,TGTGCCAGCAGTTTAAACGGCAGGTTTCATCAGCCCCAGCATTTT
TRBJ2-7,.,.,TRBV4-1,CASSQVDRPYEQYF,TGCGCCAGCAGCCAAGTCGACAGGCCCTACGAGCAGTACTTC
TRBJ1-2,TRBD1,.,TRBV5-4,CASSPGQDNYGYIF,TGTGCCAGCAGCCCAGGACAGGACAACTATGGCTACATCTTC
TRBJ2-1,TRBD1,few,TRBV27,CASSLYGQGSYNEQFF,TGTGCCAGCAGTCTCTACGGACAGGGAAGCTACAATGAGCAGTTCTTC
TRBJ2-5,.,.,TRBV7-2,CASSLGGVVRETQYF,TGTGCCAGCAGCTTAGGCGGAGTGGTGAGAGAGACCCAGTACTTC
TRBJ1-2,TRBD1,.,TRBV25-1,CASRSLGTDGYTF,TGTGCCAGCAGGAGTTTAGGGACAGATGGCTACACCTTC
TRBJ2-7,.,few,TRBV6-2/TRBV6-3,CASSYSGSYEQYF,TGTGCCAGCAGTTATAGCGGCTCCTACGAGCAGTACTTC
TRBJ1-5,.,.,TRBV3-1/TRBV3-2,CASSSTGIGNQPQHF,TGTGCCAGCAGCTCCACAGGGATCGGCAATCAGCCCCAGCATTTT
TRBJ1-2,TRBD1,.,TRBV10-3,CAISRGPDDGYTF,TGTGCCATCAGCAGGGGGCCCGACGATGGCTACACCTTC
TRBJ2-3,.,.,TRBV3-1/TRBV3-2,CASSQRTLTGQDNTDTQYF,TGTGCCAGCAGCCAAAGGACATTGACGGGACAAGATAACACAGATACGCAGTATTTT
TRBJ2-3,.,.,TRBV29-1,CSVAGTDTQYF,TGCAGCGTTGCGGGCACAGATACGCAGTATTTT
TRBJ2-7,.,.,TRBV29-1,CSAVGGIGVREQYF,TGCAGCGCCGTAGGGGGTATTGGTGTGAGAGAGCAGTACTTC
TRBJ2-5,.,.,TRBV14,CASSQVRTTLLLQETQYF,TGTGCCAGCAGCCAAGTTCGCACAACTCTACTACTACAAGAGACCCAGTACTTC
TRBJ2-2,TRBD2,few,TRBV7-8,CASSLKWTSGGMGGELFF,TGTGCCAGCAGCTTAAAGTGGACTAGCGGGGGGATGGGCGGGGAGCTGTTTTTT
TRBJ2-5,TRBD2,.,TRBV4-1,CASSQGGLGSGSQYF,TGCGCCAGCAGCCAAGGGGGACTAGGTTCGGGGAGCCAGTACTTC
TRBJ1-1,TRBD1,.,TRBV12-3/TRBV12-4,CATSQGENTEAFF,TGTGCCACGTCCCAGGGGGAGAACACTGAAGCTTTCTTT
TRBJ2-3,TRBD2,.,TRBV7-9,CASSSGGGTDTQYF,TGTGCCAGCAGCTCCGGGGGGGGGACAGATACGCAGTATTTT